The sequence of this T cell receptor (beta chain) was determined in a study of blood T cell repertoires in COVID-19. Study-wide context: Spain, Italy and the United States supplied samples that represented acute and convalescent COVID-19. T cells, B-cell-depleted T cells, or PBMCs provided the cDNA or gDNA that served as material.

CDR3 length equals 14 residues. Germline V gene lookup returns CDR1 LNHDA and CDR2 SQIVND (reference sequence). V lost 3 bases, J lost 0 bases, and 6 bases lay in between. Under the authors' procedure: Estimation of nucleated cell counts was performed using reference gene primer amplification. TCRdb keeps only in-frame clones here, not all; method: immunoSEQ multiplex PCR. D and trimming were read from the DNA, whereas the V and J calls and clone size are those reported in that table. The sample lists around 53,000 clones, roughly 83% occurring once. Sequencing was done on a sample of peripheral blood. This receptor was identified in a man between 65 and 85 years old with active COVID-19. The chain employs TRBV19 and TRBJ2-4; the D gene is possibly TRBD2 (6 bases). CDR3 residues: CASSIGGAKNIQYF. CDR3 coding DNA: TGTGCCAGTAGTATCGGGGGAGCCAAAAACATTCAGTACTTC.